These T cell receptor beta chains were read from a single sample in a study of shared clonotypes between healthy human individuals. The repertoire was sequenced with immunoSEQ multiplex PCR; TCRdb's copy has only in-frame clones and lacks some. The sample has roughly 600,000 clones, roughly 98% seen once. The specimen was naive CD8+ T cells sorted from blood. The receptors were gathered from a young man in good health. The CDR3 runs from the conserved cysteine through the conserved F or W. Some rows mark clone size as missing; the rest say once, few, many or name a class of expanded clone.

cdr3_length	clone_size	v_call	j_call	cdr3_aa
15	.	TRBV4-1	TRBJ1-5	CASSQQGIPDQPQHF
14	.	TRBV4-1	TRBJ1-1	CASSQDTGTTEAFF
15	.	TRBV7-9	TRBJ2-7	CASSPRGVARYEQYF
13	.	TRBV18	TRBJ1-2	CASSLDRVDGYTF
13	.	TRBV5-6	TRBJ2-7	CASSPGSAYEQYF
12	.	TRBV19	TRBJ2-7	CASSQGHHEQYF
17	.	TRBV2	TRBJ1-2	CASSEGMGGLANYGYTF
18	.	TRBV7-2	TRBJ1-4	CASSLAGPKTATNEKLFF
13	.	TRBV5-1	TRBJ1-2	CASSLGANYGYTF
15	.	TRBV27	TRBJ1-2	CASSLSGGLNYGYTF
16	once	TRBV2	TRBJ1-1	CASSEAEDRTNTEAFF
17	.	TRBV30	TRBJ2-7	CAWSVLAGWRNSYEQYF
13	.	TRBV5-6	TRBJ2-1	CASSWWDSVEQFF
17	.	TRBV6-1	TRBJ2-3	CASSENLAGGLTDTQYF
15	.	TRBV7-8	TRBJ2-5	CASSAQTSGTETQYF
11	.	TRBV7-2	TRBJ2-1	CASSALSMQFF
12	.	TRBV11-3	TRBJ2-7	CASSKASSEQYF
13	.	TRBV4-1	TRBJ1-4	CASSQRDGEKLFF
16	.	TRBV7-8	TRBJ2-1	CASSLAPAETYNEQFF
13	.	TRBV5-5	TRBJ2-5	CASELAGSETQYF
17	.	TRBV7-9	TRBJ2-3	CASSADRAPTSTDTQYF
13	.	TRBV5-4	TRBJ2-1	CASRLPPSDEQFF
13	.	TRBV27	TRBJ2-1	CASSLSRKDEQFF
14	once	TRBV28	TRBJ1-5	CASSFIGVDQPQHF
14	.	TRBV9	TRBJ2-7	CASSYRDRSGEQYF